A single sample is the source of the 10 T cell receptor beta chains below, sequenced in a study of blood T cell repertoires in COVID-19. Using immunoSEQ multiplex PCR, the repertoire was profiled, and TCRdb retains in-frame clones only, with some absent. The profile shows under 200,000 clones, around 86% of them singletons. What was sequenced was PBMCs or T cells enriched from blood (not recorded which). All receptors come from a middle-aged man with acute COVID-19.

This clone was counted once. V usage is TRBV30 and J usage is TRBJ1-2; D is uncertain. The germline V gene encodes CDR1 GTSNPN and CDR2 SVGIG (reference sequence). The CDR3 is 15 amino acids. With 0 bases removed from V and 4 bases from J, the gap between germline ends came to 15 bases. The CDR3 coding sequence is TGTGCCTGGAGTGTACGAGGGCCTGAGGCCTATGGCTACACCTTC. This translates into CAWSVRGPEAYGYTF.

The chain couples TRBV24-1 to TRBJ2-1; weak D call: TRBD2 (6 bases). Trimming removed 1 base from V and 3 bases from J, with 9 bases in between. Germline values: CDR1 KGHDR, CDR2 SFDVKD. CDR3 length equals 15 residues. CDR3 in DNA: TGTGCCACCAGTGATTTTAAAGCGGGCTACAATGAGCAGTTCTTC. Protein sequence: CATSDFKAGYNEQFF.

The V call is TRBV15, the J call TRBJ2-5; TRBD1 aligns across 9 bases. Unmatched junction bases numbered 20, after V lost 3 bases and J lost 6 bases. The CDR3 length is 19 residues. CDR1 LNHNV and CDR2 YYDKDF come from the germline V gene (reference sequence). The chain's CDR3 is CATSRTGGRGGTGAKTQYF. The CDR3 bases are TGTGCCACCAGCAGGACAGGGGGGCGCGGGGGCACGGGGGCAAAGACCCAGTACTTC. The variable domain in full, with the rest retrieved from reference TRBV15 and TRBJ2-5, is DAMVIQNPRYQVTQFGKPVTLSCSQTLNHNVMYWYQQKSSQAPKLLFHYYDKDFNNEADTPDNFQSRRPNTSFCFLDIRSPGLGDTAMYLCATSRTGGRGGTGAKTQYFGPGTRLLVL.

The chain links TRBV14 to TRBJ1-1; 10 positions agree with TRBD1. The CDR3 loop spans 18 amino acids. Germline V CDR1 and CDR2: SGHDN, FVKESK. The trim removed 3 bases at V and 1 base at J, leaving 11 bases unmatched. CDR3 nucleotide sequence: TGTGCCAGCAGCCAGCTTGCCGGGACAGGGGACACGAACACTGAAGCTTTCTTT. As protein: CASSQLAGTGDTNTEAFF.

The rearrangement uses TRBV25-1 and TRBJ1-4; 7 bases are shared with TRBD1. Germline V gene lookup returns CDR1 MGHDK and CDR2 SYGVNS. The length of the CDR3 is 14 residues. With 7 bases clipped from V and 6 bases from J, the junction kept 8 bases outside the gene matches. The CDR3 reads CASTQPGTDEKLFF. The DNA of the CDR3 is TGTGCCAGCACCCAGCCCGGGACAGATGAAAAACTGTTTTTT.

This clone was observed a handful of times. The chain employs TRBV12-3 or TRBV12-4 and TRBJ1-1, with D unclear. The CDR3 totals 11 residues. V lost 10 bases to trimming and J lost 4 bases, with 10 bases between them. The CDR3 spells CAILSLTEAFF. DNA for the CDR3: TGTGCCATCCTATCGCTCACTGAAGCTTTCTTT.

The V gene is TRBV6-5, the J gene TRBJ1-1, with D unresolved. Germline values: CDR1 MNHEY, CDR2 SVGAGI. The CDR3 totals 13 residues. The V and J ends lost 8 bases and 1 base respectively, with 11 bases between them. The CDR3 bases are TGTGCCAGCGGAGCAAGGAAGAACACTGAAGCTTTCTTT. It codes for CASGARKNTEAFF.

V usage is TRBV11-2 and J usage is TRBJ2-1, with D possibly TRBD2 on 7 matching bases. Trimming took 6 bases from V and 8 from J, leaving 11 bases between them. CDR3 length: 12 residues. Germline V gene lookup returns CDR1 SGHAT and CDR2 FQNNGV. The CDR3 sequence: CASRVGGHEQFF. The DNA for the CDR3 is TGTGCCAGCAGGGTGGGGGGGCATGAGCAGTTCTTC.

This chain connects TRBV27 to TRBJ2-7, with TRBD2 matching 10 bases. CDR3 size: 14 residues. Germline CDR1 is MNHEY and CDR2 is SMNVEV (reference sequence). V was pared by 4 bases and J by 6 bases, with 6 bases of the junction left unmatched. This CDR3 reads CASSSGTSVLEQYF. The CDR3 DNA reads TGTGCCAGCAGTTCCGGGACTAGCGTCCTCGAGCAGTACTTC.

Written as DNA, the CDR3 is TGTGCCAGCAGCGTAGAAGGTGGGCATGTTGATGAGCTGTTTTTT. This sequence encodes CASSVEGGHVDELFF. The chain couples TRBV9 to TRBJ2-2, with unresolved D. The CDR3 has 15 residues. Germline-derived CDR1 and CDR2 are SGDLS and YYNGEE. Trimming shortened V by 0 bases and J by 11 bases, and 17 bases separated the two germline ends.